Sequencing of this T cell receptor (beta chain) was carried out in a study of cytomegalovirus exposure and HLA in healthy donors. This PCR relied on a set of 60 Vbeta primers and 13 Jbeta primers. Profiled with immunoSEQ multiplex PCR; TCRdb holds only in-frame clones, not every one. This sample has 130,000 to 150,000 clones; roughly three quarters occur once, and the top ten carry approximately 5%. The sequence derives from a woman in her fifties or sixties in good health and CMV-seronegative. Sequencing was done on a sample of PBMCs.

In DNA form, the CDR3 reads TGTGCCAGCATAATTAGGGGGGGGTCCTACGAGCAGTACTTC. Residues: CASIIRGGSYEQYF. The V gene is TRBV6-1, the J gene TRBJ2-7; perhaps TRBD2 as D (7 bases). The V and J ends lost 7 bases and 1 base respectively, with 14 bases between them. CDR1 is MNHNS and CDR2 is SASEGT in the germline V gene. This CDR3 is built from 14 residues.